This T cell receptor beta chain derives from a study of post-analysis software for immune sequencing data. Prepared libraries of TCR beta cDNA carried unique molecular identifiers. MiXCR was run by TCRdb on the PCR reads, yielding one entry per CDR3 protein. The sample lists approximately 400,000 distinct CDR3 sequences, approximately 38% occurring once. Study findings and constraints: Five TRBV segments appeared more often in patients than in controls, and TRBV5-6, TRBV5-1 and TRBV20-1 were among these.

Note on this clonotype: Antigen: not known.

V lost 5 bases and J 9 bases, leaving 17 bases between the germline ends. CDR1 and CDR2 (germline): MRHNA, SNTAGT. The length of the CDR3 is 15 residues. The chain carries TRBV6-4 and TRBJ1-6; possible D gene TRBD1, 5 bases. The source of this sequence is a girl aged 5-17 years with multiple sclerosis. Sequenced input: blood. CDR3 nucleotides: TGTGCCAGCAGTTCCACCGGGACCGTGGGTTCACCCCTCCACTTT. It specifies CASSSTGTVGSPLHF.